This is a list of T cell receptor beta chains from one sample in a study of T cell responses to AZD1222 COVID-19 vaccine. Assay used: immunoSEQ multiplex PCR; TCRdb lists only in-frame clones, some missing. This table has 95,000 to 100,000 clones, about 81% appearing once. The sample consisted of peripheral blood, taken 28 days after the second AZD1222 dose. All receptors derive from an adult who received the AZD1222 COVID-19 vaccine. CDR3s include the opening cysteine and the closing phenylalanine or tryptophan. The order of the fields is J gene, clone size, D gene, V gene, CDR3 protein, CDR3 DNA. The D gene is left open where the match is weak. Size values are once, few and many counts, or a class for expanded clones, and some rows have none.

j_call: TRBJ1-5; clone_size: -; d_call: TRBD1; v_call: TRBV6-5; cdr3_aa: CASSYRRDSDQPQHF; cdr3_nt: TGTGCCAGCAGTTACCGCCGGGACAGCGATCAGCCCCAGCATTTT
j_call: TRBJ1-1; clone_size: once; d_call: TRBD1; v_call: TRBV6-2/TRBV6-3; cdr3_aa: CASRPDRGGMGNTEAFF; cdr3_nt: TGTGCCAGCAGACCTGACAGGGGTGGAATGGGGAACACTGAAGCTTTCTTT
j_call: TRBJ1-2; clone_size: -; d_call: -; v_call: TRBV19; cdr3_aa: CASSIGSRVEIYGYTF; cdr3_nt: TGTGCCAGTAGTATAGGGAGTCGGGTAGAGATCTATGGCTACACCTTC
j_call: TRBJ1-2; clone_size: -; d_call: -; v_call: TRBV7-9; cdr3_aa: CASRVSGSVNGYTF; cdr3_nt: TGTGCCAGCAGGGTCTCAGGGTCGGTAAATGGCTACACCTTC
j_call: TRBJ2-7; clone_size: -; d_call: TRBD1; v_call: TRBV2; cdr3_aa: CASSKRGQIPPEQYF; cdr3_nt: TGTGCCAGCAGTAAAAGGGGACAGATACCCCCCGAGCAGTACTTC
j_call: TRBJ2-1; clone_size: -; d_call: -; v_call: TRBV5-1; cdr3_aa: CASSPRGGNNEQFF; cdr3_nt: TGCGCCAGCAGCCCGAGGGGGGGTAATAATGAGCAGTTCTTC
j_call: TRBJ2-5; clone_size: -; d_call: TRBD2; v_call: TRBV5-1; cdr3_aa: CASSPGSSGTPGTQYF; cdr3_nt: TGCGCCAGCAGCCCGGGGTCTAGCGGGACCCCAGGGACCCAGTACTTC
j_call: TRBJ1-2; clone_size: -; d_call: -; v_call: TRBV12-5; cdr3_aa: CASGTGLNYGYTF; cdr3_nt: TGTGCTAGTGGGACAGGCCTTAACTATGGCTACACCTTC
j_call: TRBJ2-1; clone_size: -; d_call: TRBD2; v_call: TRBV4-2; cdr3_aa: CASSQGTSGGLYNEQFF; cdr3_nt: TGTGCCAGCAGCCAAGGGACTAGCGGGGGCCTTTACAATGAGCAGTTCTTC
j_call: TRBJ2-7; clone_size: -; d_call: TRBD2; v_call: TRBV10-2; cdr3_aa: CASSDPSGYEQYF; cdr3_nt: TGCGCCAGCAGTGACCCTAGCGGCTACGAGCAGTACTTC
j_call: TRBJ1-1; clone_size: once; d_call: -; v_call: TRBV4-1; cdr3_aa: CASSQVGFTEAFF; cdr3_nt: TGCGCCAGCAGCCAAGTGGGTTTCACTGAAGCTTTCTTT
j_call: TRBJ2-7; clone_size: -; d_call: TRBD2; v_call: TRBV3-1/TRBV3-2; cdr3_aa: CASSRSGGTYEQYF; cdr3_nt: TGTGCCAGCAGCCGAAGCGGGGGCACCTACGAGCAGTACTTC
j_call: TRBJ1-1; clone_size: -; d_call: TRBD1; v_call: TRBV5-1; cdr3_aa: CASTRTGENTEAFF; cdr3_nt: TGCGCCAGCACCCGGACAGGCGAAAACACTGAAGCTTTCTTT
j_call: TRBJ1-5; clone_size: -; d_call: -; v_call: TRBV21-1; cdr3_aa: CASSDRGRDQPQHF; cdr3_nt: TGTGCCAGCAGCGACAGGGGGCGCGATCAGCCCCAGCATTTT
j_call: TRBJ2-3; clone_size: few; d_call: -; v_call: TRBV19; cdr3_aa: CASSIVRSGRNTDTQYF; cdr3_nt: TGTGCCAGTAGTATAGTTAGGTCAGGTCGCAACACAGATACGCAGTATTTT
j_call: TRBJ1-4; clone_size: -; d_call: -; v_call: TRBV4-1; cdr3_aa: CASSQWDIATNEKLFF; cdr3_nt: TGCGCCAGCAGCCAATGGGATATCGCAACTAATGAAAAACTGTTTTTT
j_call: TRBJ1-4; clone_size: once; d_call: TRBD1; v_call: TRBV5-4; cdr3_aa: CASSLDRGGEKLFF; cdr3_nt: TGTGCCAGCAGCTTGGACAGGGGGGGGGAAAAACTGTTTTTT
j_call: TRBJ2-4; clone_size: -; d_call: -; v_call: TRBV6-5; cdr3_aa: CASKEVIQYF; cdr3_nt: TGTGCCAGCAAAGAGGTCATTCAGTACTTC
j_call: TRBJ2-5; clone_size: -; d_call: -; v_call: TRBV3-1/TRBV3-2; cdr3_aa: CASSLTTIQETQYF; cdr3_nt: TGTGCCAGCAGCCTTACGACTATCCAAGAGACCCAGTACTTC
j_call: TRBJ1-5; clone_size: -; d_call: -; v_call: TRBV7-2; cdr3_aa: CASSLGVGNQPQHF; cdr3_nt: TGTGCCAGCAGCTTAGGGGTAGGCAATCAGCCCCAGCATTTT
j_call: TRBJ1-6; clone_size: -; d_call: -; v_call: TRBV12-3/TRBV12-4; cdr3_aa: CASSLRVGPLHF; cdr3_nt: TGTGCCAGCAGTTTAAGGGTCGGACCCCTCCACTTT
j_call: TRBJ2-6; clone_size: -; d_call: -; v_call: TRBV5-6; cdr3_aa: CASSFPSGANVLTF; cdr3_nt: TGTGCCAGCAGCTTCCCGTCTGGGGCCAACGTCCTGACTTTC
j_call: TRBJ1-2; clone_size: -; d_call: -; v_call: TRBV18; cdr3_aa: CASSPEGTPEIGYTF; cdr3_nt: TGTGCCAGCTCACCCGAAGGGACGCCCGAGATTGGCTACACCTTC
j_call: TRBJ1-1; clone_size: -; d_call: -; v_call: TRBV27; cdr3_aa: CASHRGSEAFF; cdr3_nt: TGTGCCAGCCATAGGGGGTCAGAAGCTTTCTTT
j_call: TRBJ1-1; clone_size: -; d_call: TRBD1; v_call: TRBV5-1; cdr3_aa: CASSLTGGAGETNTEAFF; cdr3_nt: TGCGCCAGCAGCTTAACAGGGGGCGCCGGGGAAACGAACACTGAAGCTTTCTTT
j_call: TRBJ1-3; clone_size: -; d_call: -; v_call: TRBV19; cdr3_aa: CASSIDGSSGNTIYF; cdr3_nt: TGTGCCAGTAGTATAGACGGCAGCTCTGGAAACACCATATATTTT
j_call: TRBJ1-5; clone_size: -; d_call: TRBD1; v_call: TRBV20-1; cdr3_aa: CSASSGQVDREPQHF; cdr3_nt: TGCAGTGCTAGTAGTGGACAGGTCGACAGGGAGCCCCAGCATTTT
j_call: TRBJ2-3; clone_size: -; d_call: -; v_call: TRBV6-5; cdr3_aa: CASSWVGSGGDTQYF; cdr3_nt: TGTGCCAGCAGTTGGGTGGGATCCGGGGGAGATACGCAGTATTTT
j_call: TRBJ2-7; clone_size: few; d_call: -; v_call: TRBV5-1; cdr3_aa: CASSLGTRGRDEQYF; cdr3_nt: TGCGCCAGCAGCTTGGGTACGAGGGGGCGGGATGAGCAGTACTTC
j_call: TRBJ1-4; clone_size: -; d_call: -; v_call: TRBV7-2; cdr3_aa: CASSSIKTDRTNEKLFF; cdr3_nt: TGTGCCAGCAGCTCGATTAAAACGGATCGCACTAATGAAAAACTGTTTTTT
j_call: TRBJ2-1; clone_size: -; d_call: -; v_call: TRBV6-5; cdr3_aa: CASKGQPYYNEQFF; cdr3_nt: TGTGCCAGCAAAGGACAGCCCTACTACAATGAGCAGTTCTTC
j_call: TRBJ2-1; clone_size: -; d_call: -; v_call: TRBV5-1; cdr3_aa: CASSLPSDNEQFF; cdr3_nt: TGCGCCAGCAGCTTGCCGTCGGACAATGAGCAGTTCTTC
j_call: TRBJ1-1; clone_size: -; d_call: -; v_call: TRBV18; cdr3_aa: CASSTLDGTEAFF; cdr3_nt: TGTGCCAGCTCAACCCTGGACGGCACTGAAGCTTTCTTT
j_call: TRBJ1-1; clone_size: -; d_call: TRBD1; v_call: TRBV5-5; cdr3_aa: CASSLASSPTGGSAFF; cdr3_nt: TGTGCCAGCAGCTTGGCCTCTTCCCCCACAGGGGGCTCGGCTTTCTTT
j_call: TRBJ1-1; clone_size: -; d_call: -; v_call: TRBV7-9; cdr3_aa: CASSLVVFGAFF; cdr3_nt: TGTGCCAGCAGCTTAGTGGTTTTTGGAGCTTTCTTT
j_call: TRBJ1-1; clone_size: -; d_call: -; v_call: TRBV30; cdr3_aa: CAWSGSGAGTEAFF; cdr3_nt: TGTGCCTGGAGTGGTTCAGGGGCCGGGACTGAAGCTTTCTTT
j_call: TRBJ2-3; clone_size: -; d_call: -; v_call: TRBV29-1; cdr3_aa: CSVSAGRSVDTQYF; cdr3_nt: TGCAGCGTCTCGGCGGGGAGATCTGTAGATACGCAGTATTTT
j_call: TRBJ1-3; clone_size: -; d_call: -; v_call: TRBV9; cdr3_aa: CASSVKMAFSGNTIYF; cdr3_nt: TGTGCCAGCAGCGTAAAAATGGCCTTCTCTGGAAACACCATATATTTT
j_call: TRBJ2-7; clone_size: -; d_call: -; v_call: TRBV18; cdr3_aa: CASSPPQGTYEQYF; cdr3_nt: TGTGCCAGCTCACCACCGCAGGGTACCTACGAGCAGTACTTC
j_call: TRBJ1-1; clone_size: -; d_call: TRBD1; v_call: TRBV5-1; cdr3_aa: CASSLGLTGEGTEAFF; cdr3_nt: TGCGCCAGCAGCTTGGGCCTTACAGGGGAGGGGACTGAAGCTTTCTTT
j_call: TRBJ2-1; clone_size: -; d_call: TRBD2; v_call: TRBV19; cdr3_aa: CASHGGSYNEQFF; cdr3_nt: TGTGCCAGTCACGGGGGGTCCTACAATGAGCAGTTCTTC
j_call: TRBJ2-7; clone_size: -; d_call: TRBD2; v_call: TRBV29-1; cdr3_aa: CSTKREGHEQYF; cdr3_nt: TGCAGTACTAAGCGGGAGGGCCACGAGCAGTACTTC
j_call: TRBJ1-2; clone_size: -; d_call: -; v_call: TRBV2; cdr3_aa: CASSRQPPLYGYTF; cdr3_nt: TGTGCCAGCAGTAGACAGCCCCCCCTCTATGGCTACACCTTC
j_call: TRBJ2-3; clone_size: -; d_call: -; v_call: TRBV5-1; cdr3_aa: CASSPVTWTSTDTQYF; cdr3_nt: TGCGCCAGCAGCCCAGTTACTTGGACGAGCACAGATACGCAGTATTTT
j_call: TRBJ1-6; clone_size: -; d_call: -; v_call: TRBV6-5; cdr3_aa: CASNRLGNSPLHF; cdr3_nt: TGTGCCAGCAACCGATTAGGGAATTCACCCCTCCACTTT
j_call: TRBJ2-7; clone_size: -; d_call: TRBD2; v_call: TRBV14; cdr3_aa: CASSQLAGGVYEQYF; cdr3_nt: TGTGCCAGCAGCCAACTAGCGGGGGGTGTTTACGAGCAGTACTTC
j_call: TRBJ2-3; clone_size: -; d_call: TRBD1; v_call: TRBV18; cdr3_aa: CASSPRDRIQRTQYF; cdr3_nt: TGTGCCAGCTCACCCCGGGACAGAATCCAGAGAACGCAGTATTTT
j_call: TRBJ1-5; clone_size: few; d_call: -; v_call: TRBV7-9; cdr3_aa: CASSPGPQPQHF; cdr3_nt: TGTGCCAGCAGCCCGGGGCCACAGCCCCAGCATTTT
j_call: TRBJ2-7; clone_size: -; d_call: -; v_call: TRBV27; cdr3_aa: CASSPRSGLEQYF; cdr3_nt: TGTGCCAGCAGTCCCCGATCAGGGCTCGAGCAGTACTTC
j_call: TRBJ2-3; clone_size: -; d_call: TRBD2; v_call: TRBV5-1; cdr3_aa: CASRRIAGATDTQYF; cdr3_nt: TGCGCCAGCAGACGTATAGCGGGAGCCACAGATACGCAGTATTTT